This TCR beta chain was sequenced during a study of early T cells in non-severe SARS-CoV-2 infection (dated by TCRdb to about 2021). Regarding the complete study: Because TCR sequencing was done on bulk RNA from unsorted whole blood, the alpha and beta chains could not be paired.

Set within a cohort of healthcare workers in London, UK, this nested case-control study involved weekly PCR testing of nasopharyngeal swabs along with blood sampling. Healthcare workers were recruited between 23 and 31 March 2020, during the week of the UK lockdown, and were followed weekly for up to 16 weeks. This clonotype was detected many times. Its recognized antigen is unknown. No quality values exist for individual bases; no much larger clone is one base distant. For CDR1 and CDR2, the germline V gene lists SGHRS and YFSETQ. After removal of 2 bases from V and 7 bases from J, the junction retains 8 bases not matched to a gene. The cysteine opens and the phenylalanine closes a CDR3 of 15 amino acids. The retained sequence is limited to the CDR3, 45 bases, with the frame set at the first base. Here is what the overall study found, with its caveats: Matching against VDJdb was skewed toward anti-spike CD8 responses, likely underestimated virus-specific expansions, and missed private and CD4 specificities.

The library was obtained by 5' RACE. Reads for this sample came from a NextSeq 500. To correct for sequencing error and PCR bias, the TCR library protocol tagged individual cDNA molecules with unique molecular identifiers. Both TCR alpha and beta chains were sequenced, and tight co-correlation was observed between alpha and beta sequence abundances in each sample. Regarding the original processing steps: Decombinator V4 was used to annotate the V gene, J gene and CDR3 of the TCR sequences. Expanded TCRs were defined as changing significantly between any two time points under a Poisson model with p below 0.0001. TCR abundances were normalised to the total number of TCRs sequenced per sample and were expressed as counts per million. MAIT TCRs were defined by TRAV1-2 paired with TRAJ12, TRAJ20 or TRAJ33, and iNKT TCRs by TRAV10 paired with TRAJ18. A search of VDJdb, accessed on 1 November 2021, was run for TCRs annotated to CMV, EBV and SARS-CoV-2, with TCRs annotated for multiple antigens excluded. TCRdb ran its own pipeline on the public reads, namely fastp trimming at Q25 and MiXCR clone calling, and kept in-frame beta chains. Every entry covers one CDR3 protein and lists the most common genes and DNA from its rows. TCRdb's processing, not the authors', yielded these V and J calls. The sample table holds some 48,000 distinct CDR3 sequences, of which 6.2% were seen once. The ten largest clonotypes hold under 8% of the sample.

This chain joins TRBV5-1 to TRBJ2-7; 11 nucleotides in the junction match TRBD2. The clonotype comes from an adult who was a healthcare worker with PCR-confirmed SARS-CoV-2 infection or an uninfected control (not recorded which). This specimen was whole blood, taken at baseline. In nucleotides, the sequence is TGCGCCAGCAGCTTTGTAGCGGGAGGGCCTGGAGAGCAGTACTTC. This sequence encodes CASSFVAGGPGEQYF.